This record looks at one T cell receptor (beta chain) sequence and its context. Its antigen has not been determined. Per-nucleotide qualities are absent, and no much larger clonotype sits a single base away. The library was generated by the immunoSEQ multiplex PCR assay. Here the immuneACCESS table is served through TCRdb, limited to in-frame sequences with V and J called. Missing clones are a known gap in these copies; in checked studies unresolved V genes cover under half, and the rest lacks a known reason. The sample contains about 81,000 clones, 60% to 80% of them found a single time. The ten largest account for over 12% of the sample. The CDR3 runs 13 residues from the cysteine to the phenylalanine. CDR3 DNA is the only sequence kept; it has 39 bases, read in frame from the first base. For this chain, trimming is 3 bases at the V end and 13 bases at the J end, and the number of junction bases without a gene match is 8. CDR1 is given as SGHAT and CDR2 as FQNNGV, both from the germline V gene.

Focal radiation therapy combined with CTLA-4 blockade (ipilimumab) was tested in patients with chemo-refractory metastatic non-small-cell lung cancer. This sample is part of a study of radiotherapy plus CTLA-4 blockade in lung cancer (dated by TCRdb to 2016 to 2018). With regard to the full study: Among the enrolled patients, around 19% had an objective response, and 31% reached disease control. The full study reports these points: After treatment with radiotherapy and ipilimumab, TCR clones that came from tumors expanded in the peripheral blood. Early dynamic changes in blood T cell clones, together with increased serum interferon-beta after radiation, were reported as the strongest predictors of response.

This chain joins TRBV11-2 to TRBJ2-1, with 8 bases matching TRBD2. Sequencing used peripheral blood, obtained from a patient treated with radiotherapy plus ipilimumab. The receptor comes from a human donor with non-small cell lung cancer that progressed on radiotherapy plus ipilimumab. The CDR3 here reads CASSLGTSLDQFF. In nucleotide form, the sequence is TGTGCCAGCAGCTTGGGGACTAGTTTGGATCAGTTCTTC.